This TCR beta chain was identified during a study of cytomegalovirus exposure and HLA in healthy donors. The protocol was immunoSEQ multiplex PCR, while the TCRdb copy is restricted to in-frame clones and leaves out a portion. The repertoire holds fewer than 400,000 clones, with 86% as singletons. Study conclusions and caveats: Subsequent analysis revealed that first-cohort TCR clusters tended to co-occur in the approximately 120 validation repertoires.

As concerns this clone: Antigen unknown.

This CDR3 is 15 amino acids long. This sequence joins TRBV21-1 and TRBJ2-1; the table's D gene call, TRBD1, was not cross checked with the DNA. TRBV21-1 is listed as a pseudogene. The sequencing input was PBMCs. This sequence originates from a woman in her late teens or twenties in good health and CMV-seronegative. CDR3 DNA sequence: TGTGCCAGCAGCAAGTCTGGACAGTCCTACAATGAGCAGTTCTTC. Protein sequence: CASSKSGQSYNEQFF.